These T cell receptor beta chains were read from a single sample in a study of T cell changes during pregnancy in multiple sclerosis. Clones were sequenced by immunoSEQ multiplex PCR, and TCRdb holds only the in-frame ones, with some missing. Here the sample spans roughly 110,000 clones, around 90% being singletons. The sequences come from peripheral blood, collected after pregnancy. The receptors here all came from a female donor with multiple sclerosis, enrolled in a pregnancy study. Both conserved end residues are part of each CDR3. Each record gives: clone size, J gene, D gene, V gene, CDR3 protein, CDR3 DNA. The D gene is left open where the match is weak. A clone size is listed for some rows: how often the clone was seen (once, few, many), or a class if it is expanded.

>once|TRBJ1-3|.|TRBV9
CASSVESETGNTIYF
TGTGCCAGCAGCGTAGAGTCAGAAACTGGAAACACCATATATTTT
>.|TRBJ2-2|TRBD1|TRBV5-1
CASSSDRVAYGELFF
TGCGCCAGCAGCTCCGACAGGGTGGCGTACGGGGAGCTGTTTTTT
>once|TRBJ2-2|.|TRBV6-1
CASSDPNTGELFF
TGTGCCAGCAGTGATCCTAACACCGGGGAGCTGTTTTTT
>once|TRBJ2-7|.|TRBV30
CAQGALYEQYF
TGTGCCCAAGGGGCCCTCTACGAGCAGTACTTC
>.|TRBJ2-2|.|TRBV5-5
CASSGPGGSNTGELFF
TGTGCCAGCAGCGGCCCGGGGGGCTCGAACACCGGGGAGCTGTTTTTT
>.|TRBJ1-1|.|TRBV7-9
CASSSGVGNTEAFF
TGTGCCAGCAGCTCGGGGGTAGGGAACACTGAAGCTTTCTTT
>.|TRBJ2-3|TRBD2|TRBV19
CASSSWAGGATDTQYF
TGTGCCAGTTCATCCTGGGCGGGGGGGGCCACAGATACGCAGTATTTT
>.|TRBJ1-1|TRBD1|TRBV6-5
CASSRGQGEAFF
TGTGCCAGCAGTCGCGGACAGGGTGAAGCTTTCTTT
>.|TRBJ1-1|.|TRBV6-5
CASHRSMNTEAFF
TGTGCCAGCCACAGGAGCATGAACACTGAAGCTTTCTTT
>.|TRBJ2-3|.|TRBV14
CASSQDLPTGTDTQYF
TGTGCCAGCAGCCAAGATCTCCCAACGGGGACAGATACGCAGTATTTT
>.|TRBJ1-5|TRBD1|TRBV2
CASSESPLRTGEDQPQHF
TGTGCCAGCAGTGAAAGCCCACTTCGGACAGGAGAGGATCAGCCCCAGCATTTT
>.|TRBJ2-7|.|TRBV5-4
CASSLGQGRFEQYF
TGTGCCAGCAGCTTGGGGCAGGGCAGGTTCGAGCAGTACTTC
>.|TRBJ1-1|.|TRBV5-1
CASSLSPGVNTEAFF
TGCGCCAGCAGCTTGTCCCCAGGGGTGAACACTGAAGCTTTCTTT
>.|TRBJ1-2|.|TRBV6-1
CASRGGQNYGYTF
TGTGCCAGCAGGGGGGGGCAGAACTATGGCTACACCTTC
>.|TRBJ2-1|.|TRBV30
CAWSGRRPSYNEQFF
TGTGCCTGGAGTGGGAGACGTCCCTCCTACAATGAGCAGTTCTTC
>.|TRBJ1-3|.|TRBV19
CASKTTSSSGNTIYF
TGTGCCAGTAAAACGACTTCGAGCTCTGGAAACACCATATATTTT
>.|TRBJ1-1|TRBD1|TRBV25-1
CASREDRGDTEAFF
TGTGCCAGCAGAGAAGACAGGGGGGACACTGAAGCTTTCTTT
>.|TRBJ2-3|.|TRBV18
CASSSFTDTQYF
TGTGCCAGCTCATCATTCACAGATACGCAGTATTTT
>.|TRBJ2-7|.|TRBV28
CASSLKWGGLEQYF
TGTGCCAGCAGTTTAAAGTGGGGAGGACTTGAGCAGTACTTC
>.|TRBJ2-7|.|TRBV18
CASSPPGLSSYEQYF
TGTGCCAGCTCACCACCGGGGCTAAGCTCCTACGAGCAGTACTTC
>.|TRBJ2-2|.|TRBV5-1
CASSFQGTGELFF
TGCGCCAGCAGTTTTCAGGGGACCGGGGAGCTGTTTTTT
>.|TRBJ1-3|.|TRBV6-1
CASSARPGNTIYF
TGTGCCAGCAGTGCCAGGCCTGGAAACACCATATATTTT
>.|TRBJ1-2|.|TRBV5-1
CASSLGAGNYYGYTF
TGCGCCAGCAGCTTGGGCGCAGGGAATTACTATGGCTACACCTTC
>.|TRBJ2-7|TRBD1|TRBV19
CASSTGTGKGLEQYF
TGTGCCAGTAGTACAGGGACAGGAAAAGGGCTCGAGCAGTACTTC
>.|TRBJ1-1|.|TRBV28
CASSLTTGNTEAFF
TGTGCCAGCAGCCTAACTACAGGGAACACTGAAGCTTTCTTT
>.|TRBJ2-2|.|TRBV5-1
CASSPGTLNTGELFF
TGCGCCAGCAGCCCCGGGACACTGAACACCGGGGAGCTGTTTTTT
>.|TRBJ1-1|.|TRBV19
CASSRGATTEAFF
TGTGCCAGTAGCAGGGGCGCTACCACTGAAGCTTTCTTT
>.|TRBJ2-3|TRBD1|TRBV29-1
CSVAGQTTDTQYF
TGCAGCGTTGCGGGACAGACCACAGATACGCAGTATTTT
>.|TRBJ1-1|.|TRBV18
CASSPIGGVQKMNTEAFF
TGTGCCAGCTCACCGATAGGCGGTGTACAAAAAATGAACACTGAAGCTTTCTTT
>.|TRBJ1-1|.|TRBV18
CASSPLRAGEDEAFF
TGTGCCAGCTCACCACTGAGGGCAGGAGAGGATGAAGCTTTCTTT
>.|TRBJ2-7|TRBD1|TRBV7-3
CASSPQGTGTSYEQYF
TGTGCCAGCAGTCCCCAGGGGACAGGGACCTCCTACGAGCAGTACTTC
>.|TRBJ2-1|TRBD2|TRBV7-3
CASSFQGGLAGVKNEQFF
TGTGCCAGCAGCTTCCAGGGGGGACTAGCGGGAGTTAAAAATGAGCAGTTCTTC
>.|TRBJ1-5|.|TRBV19
CASREGVVEPQHF
TGTGCCAGTAGAGAAGGGGTTGTTGAGCCCCAGCATTTT
>.|TRBJ2-5|TRBD2|TRBV15
CATSRERTSGRRATQYF
TGTGCCACCAGCAGAGAAAGGACTAGCGGGAGGAGGGCGACCCAGTACTTC
>.|TRBJ1-2|TRBD1|TRBV6-1
CASRKDRDYGYTF
TGTGCCAGCAGGAAGGACAGGGACTATGGCTACACCTTC
>.|TRBJ2-6|TRBD1|TRBV5-1
CASSLPPGQGLSGANVLTF
TGCGCCAGCAGCTTACCGCCGGGACAGGGCCTCTCTGGGGCCAACGTCCTGACTTTC
>.|TRBJ2-3|.|TRBV11-3
CASSLGRSTDTQYF
TGTGCCAGCAGCTTAGGCAGGAGCACAGATACGCAGTATTTT
>few|TRBJ1-1|.|TRBV30
CAWSTGWGNEAFF
TGTGCCTGGAGTACAGGGTGGGGTAATGAAGCTTTCTTT
>.|TRBJ2-2|TRBD2|TRBV2
CASRISSGNAGELFF
TGTGCCAGCAGGATATCTAGCGGGAACGCCGGGGAGCTGTTTTTT
>.|TRBJ2-5|TRBD2|TRBV10-2
CASGQRGPQETQYF
TGCGCCAGCGGCCAGCGGGGTCCTCAAGAGACCCAGTACTTC
>.|TRBJ1-5|.|TRBV19
CASNPGRGNQPQHF
TGTGCCAGTAACCCAGGAAGAGGCAATCAGCCCCAGCATTTT
>.|TRBJ2-2|.|TRBV5-4
CASSLAANTGELFF
TGTGCCAGCAGCTTGGCCGCGAACACCGGGGAGCTGTTTTTT
>once|TRBJ2-7|TRBD2|TRBV5-4
CASSWGTSAGYEQYF
TGTGCCAGCAGCTGGGGGACTAGCGCGGGCTACGAGCAGTACTTC
>.|TRBJ1-2|.|TRBV19
CASSTTGYDRYTF
TGTGCCAGTAGTACCACAGGCTATGATCGCTACACCTTC
>.|TRBJ1-1|.|TRBV27
CASSPTTGTEAFF
TGTGCCAGCAGTCCCACGACGGGGACTGAAGCTTTCTTT
>.|TRBJ1-1|.|TRBV7-8
CASSFVRSRRATEAFF
TGTGCCAGCAGCTTCGTTCGCTCTCGCAGGGCCACTGAAGCTTTCTTT
>.|TRBJ2-5|TRBD2|TRBV11-2
CASSLGLGGQETQYF
TGTGCCAGCAGCTTAGGTCTGGGGGGGCAAGAGACCCAGTACTTC
>.|TRBJ1-5|.|TRBV18
CASATGNSNQPQHF
TGTGCCAGCGCTACAGGTAATAGCAATCAGCCCCAGCATTTT
>.|TRBJ1-1|.|TRBV29-1
CSAGAGDTEAFF
TGCAGCGCAGGGGCGGGGGACACTGAAGCTTTCTTT
>.|TRBJ1-1|.|TRBV6-5
CASSGHGQAFF
TGTGCCAGCAGTGGACACGGACAAGCTTTCTTT